The 21 T cell receptor beta chains in this list originate from one sample, sequenced in a study of T cells expressing NK-cell markers. TCRdb reprocessed the 5' RACE reads and keeps a single row for each CDR3 protein, giving no DNA. In total, the table holds about 550,000 distinct CDR3 sequences. Material: blood T cells: a sorted CD56 or NKG2C T cell subset, CD4+ or CD8+ T cells, or bulk PBMC T cells (not recorded which). These receptors were collected from a man younger than 30 in good health.

The chain recombines TRBV6-1 with TRBJ1-5; the TCRdb D gene call, TRBD1, has no DNA to confirm it. CDR3 size: 13 residues. Germline CDR1 and CDR2: MNHNS and SASEGT. The CDR3: CASSTGQNQPQHF.

V gene TRBV6-1 combines with J gene TRBJ1-5; TCRdb selects TRBD1, and the lack of DNA leaves this call unchecked. The CDR3 is 16 residues long. Germline-derived CDR1 and CDR2 are MNHNS and SASEGT. The CDR3 spells CASSRHYLQGHQPQHF.

This chain connects TRBV5-1 to TRBJ2-1; TCRdb reports TRBD2, a call that lacks DNA to check it against. The CDR3 extends over 13 amino acids. CDR1 SGHRS and CDR2 YFSETQ come from the germline V gene. CDR3 sequence reads: CASSSLATNEQFF.

The chain has TRBV20-1 and TRBJ2-7; TCRdb indicates TRBD2, and absent DNA this call remains unverified. Germline V gene data show CDR1 as DFQATT and CDR2 as SNEGSKA (reference sequence). CDR3 length: 17 amino acids. The CDR3 sequence: CSARDATTSGRRSEQYF.

V usage is TRBV7-9 and J usage is TRBJ2-2. Germline V gives CDR1 SEHNR, CDR2 FQNEAQ (reference sequence). CDR3 length equals 12 residues. CDR3 sequence reads: CARGNNTGELFF.

This rearrangement joins TRBV12-3 or TRBV12-4 to TRBJ1-6; TCRdb designates TRBD1, a call that cannot be tested without DNA. This CDR3 contains 15 residues. The CDR3 loop is CASRRGGSFNSPLHF.

This chain uses TRBV29-1 with TRBJ2-5. Per the germline V gene, CDR1 is SQVTM and CDR2 is ANQGSEA. There are 12 residues in the CDR3. The CDR3 sequence: CSVVKTPETQYF.

The chain combines TRBV20-1 with TRBJ1-3; with no DNA, the TCRdb D assignment of TRBD1 cannot be verified. The CDR3 is made up of 16 amino acids. The germline V gene encodes CDR1 DFQATT and CDR2 SNEGSKA (reference sequence). Here the CDR3 reads CSARTGSRHSGNTIYF.

The chain links TRBV27 to TRBJ2-5. Germline V lookup: CDR1 MNHEY, CDR2 SMNVEV (reference sequence). The CDR3 extends over 13 amino acids. CDR3 residues: CASSLFSQETQYF.

The chain carries TRBV20-1 and TRBJ2-6; TCRdb calls TRBD2, which cannot be checked without DNA. CDR1 DFQATT and CDR2 SNEGSKA come from the germline V gene (reference sequence). This CDR3 comprises 16 residues. CDR3 sequence reads: CSASAGQGSGANVLTF.

V gene TRBV12-3 or TRBV12-4 combines with J gene TRBJ1-6; TCRdb indicates TRBD1, and absent DNA this call remains unverified. This CDR3 is 13 amino acids long. CDR3 in amino acids: CASSWTGGSPLHF.

The chain employs TRBV24-1 and TRBJ2-1. Germline assignment: CDR1 KGHDR and CDR2 SFDVKD. The CDR3 sequence is 15 residues long. CDR3 region: CATSDLQAGYNEQFF.

This rearrangement joins TRBV20-1 to TRBJ2-5; there is no DNA to check the TCRdb D call of TRBD2. Germline CDR1 and CDR2: DFQATT and SNEGSKA (reference sequence). The CDR3 sequence is 15 residues long. The CDR3 here is CSAAKLAGERETQYF.

The chain uses TRBV3-1 and TRBJ1-2; TCRdb lists TRBD1, though no DNA is available to test this call. CDR1 and CDR2 (germline): LGHDT, YNNKEL (reference sequence). The CDR3 consists of 15 residues. The CDR3 sequence is CASSFRTGDTYGYTF.

V usage is TRBV12-3 or TRBV12-4 and J usage is TRBJ2-1; checking the TCRdb D call of TRBD1 is not possible without DNA. This CDR3 comprises 14 residues. This CDR3 is CASSSGQANYEQFF.

V gene TRBV18 combines with J gene TRBJ1-5; TCRdb returns TRBD1, unconfirmable since there is no DNA. The V gene's germline CDR1 is KGHSH and CDR2 LQKENI. The CDR3 runs 16 residues. CDR3 sequence reads: CASSPFSNRKDQPQHF.

The gene calls are TRBV6-2 or TRBV6-3 and TRBJ2-1. This CDR3 has 11 amino acids. CDR1 is MNHEY, CDR2 SVGEGT, per germline. The chain's CDR3 is CASSTKHEQFF.

V gene TRBV12-3 or TRBV12-4 combines with J gene TRBJ2-1; TCRdb lists TRBD1, though no DNA is available to test this call. The length of the CDR3 is 15 residues. The CDR3: CASIPRGNRANEQFF.

This chain connects TRBV19 to TRBJ2-7. CDR1 LNHDA and CDR2 SQIVND come from the germline V gene (reference sequence). The CDR3 runs 14 residues. CDR3 region: CASSTYGSSYEQYF.

V gene TRBV12-3 or TRBV12-4 combines with J gene TRBJ1-1; no DNA is available, so the TRBD1 call from TCRdb remains unchecked. The CDR3 loop spans 14 amino acids. CDR3 residues: CASRLGQIATEAFF.

V gene TRBV5-1 combines with J gene TRBJ2-1; the TCRdb call, TRBD2, lacks DNA for checking. Germline values: CDR1 SGHRS, CDR2 YFSETQ. The CDR3 spans 16 residues. The CDR3 sequence: CASSSGAGLAGPEQFF.